This T cell receptor (beta chain) stems from a study of OX40 agonist ivuxolimab in advanced cancers. Whole-study context: Among those enrolled, mean age was about 58 years (range about 23 to 80) and about 79% were male.

Study-wide results and caveats: Specificity for antigen went undetermined in the expanded peripheral T cells. The mean number of expanded clones was higher in CD8+ T cells than in CD4+.

Data came from immunoSEQ multiplex PCR; TCRdb stores just in-frame clones and leaves some out. This sample has under 80,000 clones; about 93% occur once, and the top ten carry 6.2%. The CDR3 extends over 15 amino acids. Germline CDR1 is MNHEY and CDR2 is SMNVEV (reference sequence). Trimming removed 1 base from V and 3 bases from J, with 9 bases in between. Comment on this clone: Its antigen is unidentified.

V and J are TRBV27 and TRBJ2-2; maybe TRBD1 (6 bases). The material sequenced was CD4+ or CD8+ T cells sorted from blood, taken in a trial of the OX40 agonist ivuxolimab. The TCR sequence derives from an adult with an advanced solid tumor such as melanoma, head and neck, liver or kidney cancer. The CDR3 DNA reads TGTGCCAGCAGTTTATACAGGGCCGACACCGGGGAGCTGTTTTTT. It codes for CASSLYRADTGELFF.